The present T cell receptor (beta chain) was sequenced within a study of shared clonotypes between healthy human individuals. In the study overall: Donors had three CD4 naive, three CD4 memory, two CD8 naive and one CD8 memory plate apiece.

Sorted subsets were amplified in replicate PCRs using 200 ng DNA, 30,000 to 35,000 T cell genomes. Here immunoSEQ multiplex PCR was the method, and the copy in TCRdb shows in-frame clones only, minus some. Of some 2,100,000 clones listed, under 97% were seen once; the top ten hold 0.1% to 0.15%. Germline CDR1 KGHSH, CDR2 LQKENI. The CDR3 is 15 residues long. V was trimmed by 2 bases and J by 0 bases, leaving 9 bases between them. The clonotype originates from a man between 18 and 35 years old in good health. V is TRBV18 and J is TRBJ2-3; TRBD2 is a possible D gene (5 bases). Sequenced material: naive CD4+ T cells sorted from blood. Subset indicated: CD45RA+ positively selected. The CDR3 spells CASSPTGVSTDTQYF. The DNA for the CDR3 is TGTGCCAGCTCACCAACCGGGGTTAGCACAGATACGCAGTATTTT. Full variable domain (rest looked up from reference TRBV18 and TRBJ2-3): NAGVMQNPRHLVRRRGQEARLRCSPMKGHSHVYWYRQLPEEGLKFMVYLQKENIIDESGMPKERFSAEFPKEGPSILRIQQVVRGDSAAYFCASSPTGVSTDTQYFGPGTRLTVL.